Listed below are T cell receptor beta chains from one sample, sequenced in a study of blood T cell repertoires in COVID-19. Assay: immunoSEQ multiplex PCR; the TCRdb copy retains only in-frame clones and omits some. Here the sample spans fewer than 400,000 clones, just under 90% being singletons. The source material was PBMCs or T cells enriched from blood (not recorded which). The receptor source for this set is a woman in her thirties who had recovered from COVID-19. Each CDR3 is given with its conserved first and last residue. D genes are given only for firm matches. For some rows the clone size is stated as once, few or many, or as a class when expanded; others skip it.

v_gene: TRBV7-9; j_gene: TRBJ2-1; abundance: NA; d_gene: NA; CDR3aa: CASSLTGGMHNEQFF; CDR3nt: TGTGCCAGCAGCTTAACTGGCGGCATGCACAATGAGCAGTTCTTC
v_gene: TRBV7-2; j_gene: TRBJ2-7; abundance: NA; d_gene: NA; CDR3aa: CASSFRGSHYEQYF; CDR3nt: TGTGCCAGCAGCTTCCGAGGGAGCCACTACGAGCAGTACTTC
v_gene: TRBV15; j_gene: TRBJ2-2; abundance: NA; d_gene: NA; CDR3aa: CATSRRDPSRLFF; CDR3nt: TGTGCCACCAGCAGGCGGGACCCTAGTCGGCTGTTTTTT
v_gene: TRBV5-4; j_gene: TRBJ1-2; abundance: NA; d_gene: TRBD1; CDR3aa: CASTKQGANGYTF; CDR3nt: TGTGCCAGCACCAAACAGGGGGCCAACGGCTACACCTTC
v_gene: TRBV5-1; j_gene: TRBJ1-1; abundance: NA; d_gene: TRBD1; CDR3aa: CASSSQTGMNTEAFF; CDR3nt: TGCGCCAGCAGCTCGCAGACAGGGATGAACACTGAAGCTTTCTTT
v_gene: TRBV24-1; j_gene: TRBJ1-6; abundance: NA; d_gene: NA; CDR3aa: CATSDLQGNNSPLHF; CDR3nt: TGTGCCACCAGTGATTTACAGGGTAATAATTCACCCCTCCACTTT
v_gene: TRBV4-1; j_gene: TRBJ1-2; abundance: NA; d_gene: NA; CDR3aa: CASSHSTGSSTF; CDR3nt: TGCGCCAGCAGCCATAGCACAGGGTCATCGACCTTC
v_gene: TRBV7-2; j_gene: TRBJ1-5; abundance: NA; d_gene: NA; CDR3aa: CASSLSGNSNQPQHF; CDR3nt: TGTGCCAGCAGCTTATCGGGTAATAGCAATCAGCCCCAGCATTTT
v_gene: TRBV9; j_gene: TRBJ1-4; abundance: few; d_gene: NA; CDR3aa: CASSAGDGGEKLFF; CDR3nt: TGTGCCAGCAGCGCAGGGGACGGTGGGGAAAAACTGTTTTTT
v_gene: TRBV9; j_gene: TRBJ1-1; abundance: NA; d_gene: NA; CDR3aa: CASSVNGGTLEAFF; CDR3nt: TGTGCCAGCAGCGTAAATGGAGGGACCTTAGAAGCTTTCTTT
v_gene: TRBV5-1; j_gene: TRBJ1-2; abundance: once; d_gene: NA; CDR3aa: CASSTGQRIGYTF; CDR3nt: TGCGCCAGCAGCACCGGACAGAGGATTGGCTACACCTTC
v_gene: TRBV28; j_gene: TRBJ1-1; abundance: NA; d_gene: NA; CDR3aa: CASRRVLNTEAFF; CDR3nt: TGTGCCAGTCGCAGGGTGTTGAACACTGAAGCTTTCTTT
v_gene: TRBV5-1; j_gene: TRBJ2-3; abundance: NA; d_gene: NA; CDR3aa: CASSFRLGTDTQYF; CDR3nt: TGCGCCAGCAGCTTTCGGCTAGGCACAGATACGCAGTATTTT
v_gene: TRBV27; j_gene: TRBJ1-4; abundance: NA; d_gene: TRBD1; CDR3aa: CATGRRDRQNEKLFF; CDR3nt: TGTGCCACGGGTCGCAGGGACAGACAGAATGAAAAACTGTTTTTT
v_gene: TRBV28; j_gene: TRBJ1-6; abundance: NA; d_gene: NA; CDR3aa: CASSLSSSYNSPLHF; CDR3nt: TGTGCCAGCAGTTTATCGAGTTCCTATAATTCACCCCTCCACTTT
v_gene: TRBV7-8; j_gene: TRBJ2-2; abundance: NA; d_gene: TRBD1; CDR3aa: CASSPETGFGGELFF; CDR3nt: TGTGCCAGCAGCCCAGAGACAGGGTTTGGCGGGGAGCTGTTTTTT
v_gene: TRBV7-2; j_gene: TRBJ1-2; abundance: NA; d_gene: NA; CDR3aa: CASSLAKGLVLANYGYTF; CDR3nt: TGTGCCAGCAGCTTAGCGAAGGGACTCGTACTAGCTAACTATGGCTACACCTTC
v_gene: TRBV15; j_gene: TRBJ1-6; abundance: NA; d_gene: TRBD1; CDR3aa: CATSRGRQGGSSYNSPLHF; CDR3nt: TGTGCCACCAGCAGAGGAAGACAGGGCGGCAGCTCCTATAATTCACCCCTCCACTTT
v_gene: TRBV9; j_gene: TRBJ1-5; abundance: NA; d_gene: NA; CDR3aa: CASSVDPGGNQPQHF; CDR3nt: TGTGCCAGCAGCGTAGATCCCGGGGGCAATCAGCCCCAGCATTTT
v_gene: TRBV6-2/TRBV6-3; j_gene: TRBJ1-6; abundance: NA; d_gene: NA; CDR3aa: CASSPGQLYNSPLHF; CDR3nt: TGTGCCAGCAGTCCAGGACAGTTGTATAATTCACCCCTCCACTTT
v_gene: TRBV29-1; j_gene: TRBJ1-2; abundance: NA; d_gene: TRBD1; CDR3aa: CSVEATGAGGYTF; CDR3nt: TGCAGCGTTGAAGCGACAGGGGCGGGCGGCTACACCTTC
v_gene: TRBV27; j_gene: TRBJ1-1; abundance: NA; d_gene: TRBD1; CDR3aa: CASSLYWTGNTEAFF; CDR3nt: TGTGCCAGCAGTTTGTACTGGACAGGGAATACTGAAGCTTTCTTT
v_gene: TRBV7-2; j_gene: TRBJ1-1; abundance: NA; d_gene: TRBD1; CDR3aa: CASSGRRGLRAFF; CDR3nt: TGTGCCAGCAGCGGACGCAGGGGGTTGAGAGCTTTCTTT
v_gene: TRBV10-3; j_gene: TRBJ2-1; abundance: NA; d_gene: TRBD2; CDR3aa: CAISEGLAGYNEQFF; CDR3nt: TGTGCCATCAGTGAGGGACTAGCCGGTTACAATGAGCAGTTCTTC
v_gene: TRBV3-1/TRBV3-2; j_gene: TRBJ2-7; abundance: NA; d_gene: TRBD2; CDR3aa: CASSQDPLAGEDEQYF; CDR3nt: TGTGCCAGCAGCCAAGATCCCCTAGCGGGGGAGGACGAGCAGTACTTC
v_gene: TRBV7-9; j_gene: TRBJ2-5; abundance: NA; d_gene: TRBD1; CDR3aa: CASTPGTGERQETQYF; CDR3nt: TGTGCCAGCACCCCCGGGACAGGGGAGCGGCAAGAGACCCAGTACTTC
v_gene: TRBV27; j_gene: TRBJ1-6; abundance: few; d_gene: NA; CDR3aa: CASSFSGAYNSPLHF; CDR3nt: TGTGCCAGCAGTTTCTCGGGGGCCTATAATTCACCCCTCCACTTT
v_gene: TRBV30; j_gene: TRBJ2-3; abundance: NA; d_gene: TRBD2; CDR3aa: CAWGTSGAGGTQYF; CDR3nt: TGTGCCTGGGGGACTAGCGGGGCCGGGGGTACGCAGTATTTT
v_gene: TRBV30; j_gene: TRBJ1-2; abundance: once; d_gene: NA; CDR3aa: CAWTVPRGDYGYTF; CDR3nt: TGTGCCTGGACTGTACCCAGGGGCGACTATGGCTACACCTTC
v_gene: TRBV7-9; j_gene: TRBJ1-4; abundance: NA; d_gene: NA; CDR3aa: CASSPRAIGNEKLFF; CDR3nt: TGTGCCAGCAGCCCCAGGGCCATCGGAAACGAAAAACTGTTTTTT
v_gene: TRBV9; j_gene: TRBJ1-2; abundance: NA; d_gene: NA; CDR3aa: CASGGRGSYGYTF; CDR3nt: TGTGCCAGCGGGGGGAGGGGGAGCTATGGCTACACCTTC
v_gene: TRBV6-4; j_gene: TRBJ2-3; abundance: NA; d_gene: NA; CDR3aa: CASSATGQGAGTDTQYF; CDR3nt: TGTGCCAGCAGTGCCACCGGACAAGGGGCCGGCACAGATACGCAGTATTTT
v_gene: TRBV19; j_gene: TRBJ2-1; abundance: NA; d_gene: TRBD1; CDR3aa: CASSVLGQGGFNEQFF; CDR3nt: TGTGCCAGTAGTGTGTTAGGACAGGGGGGATTCAATGAGCAGTTCTTC
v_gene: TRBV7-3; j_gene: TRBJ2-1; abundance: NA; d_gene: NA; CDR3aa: CASSSSEQPYSYNEQFF; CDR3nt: TGTGCCAGCAGCTCTTCCGAACAGCCCTACTCCTACAATGAGCAGTTCTTC
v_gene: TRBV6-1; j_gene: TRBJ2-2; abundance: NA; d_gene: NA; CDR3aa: CASSEAPQANTGELFF; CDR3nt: TGTGCCAGCAGTGAAGCCCCACAAGCGAACACCGGGGAGCTGTTTTTT
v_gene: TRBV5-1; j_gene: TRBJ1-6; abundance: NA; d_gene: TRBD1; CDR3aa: CASSRGQVAYNSPLHF; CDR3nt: TGCGCCAGCAGCCGAGGACAGGTCGCCTATAATTCACCCCTCCACTTT
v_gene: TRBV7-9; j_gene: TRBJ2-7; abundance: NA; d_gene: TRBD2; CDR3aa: CASSLSGRKNEQYF; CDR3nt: TGTGCCAGCAGCTTAAGCGGGAGAAAGAACGAGCAGTACTTC
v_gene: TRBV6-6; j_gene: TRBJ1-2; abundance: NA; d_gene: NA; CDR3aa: CASSYHKNRQYGYTF; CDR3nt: TGTGCCAGCAGTTACCATAAAAACAGACAGTATGGCTACACCTTC
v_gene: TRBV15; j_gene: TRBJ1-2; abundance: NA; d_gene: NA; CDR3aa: CATSREGAYGYTF; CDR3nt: TGTGCCACCAGCAGAGAGGGAGCCTATGGCTACACCTTC